What follows describes a single TCR beta chain. Its target is not known. This specimen belongs to a study of beta chain features in type 1 diabetes. cDNA synthesis used the whole RNA isolate, giving expressed TCRB sequences. Clones were sequenced by immunoSEQ multiplex PCR, and TCRdb holds only the in-frame ones, with some missing. The data contain 900,000 or so clones, around a sixth of them singletons. Overall study results and limits: In every one of the four CD4+ subsets, TCRB CDR3s were moderately but significantly shorter in Type 1 diabetes patients. Relative to healthy donors, patients appeared to have naive, central memory and Treg TCRB repertoires that were more similar. There were fewer insertions and more deletions at the VDJ junctions of type 1 diabetes patients.

The ends lost 7 bases at V and 5 bases at J; junction bases unmatched: 8. Germline V gene sequence: CDR1 LNHDA, CDR2 SQIVND (reference sequence). The CDR3 contains 14 residues. The sequenced sample was naive CD4+ T cells from blood. This TCR was recovered from a woman aged 18 to 35 in good health. J is TRBJ2-1 and V is TRBV19; 7 nucleotides align to TRBD1. CDR3 sequence (DNA): TGTGCCAGTATTTCGGCAGGGGGTAACAATGAGCAGTTCTTC. Translating gives CASISAGGNNEQFF.